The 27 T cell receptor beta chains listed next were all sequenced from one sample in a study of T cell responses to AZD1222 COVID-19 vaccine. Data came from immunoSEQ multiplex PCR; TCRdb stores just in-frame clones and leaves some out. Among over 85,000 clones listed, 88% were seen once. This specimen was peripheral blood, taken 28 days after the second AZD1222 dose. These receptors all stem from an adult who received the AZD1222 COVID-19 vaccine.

CDR3 bases: TGTGCCAGTAGAATTAGCGGGAGCGATGAGCAGTTCTTC. This encodes CASRISGSDEQFF. This sequence joins TRBV19 and TRBJ2-1; 9 bases agree with TRBD2. Germline V gene sequence: CDR1 LNHDA, CDR2 SQIVND (reference sequence). The J segment lost 8 bases and the V segment lost 6 bases, leaving 5 bases of the junction unmatched. The CDR3 length is 13 residues.

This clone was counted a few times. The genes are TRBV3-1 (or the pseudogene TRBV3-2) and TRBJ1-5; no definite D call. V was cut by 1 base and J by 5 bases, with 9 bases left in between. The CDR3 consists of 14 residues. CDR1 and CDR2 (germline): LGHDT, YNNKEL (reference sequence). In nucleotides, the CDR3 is TGTGCCAGCAGCCAAGGCCATTCCTATCAGCCCCAGCATTTT. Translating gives CASSQGHSYQPQHF.

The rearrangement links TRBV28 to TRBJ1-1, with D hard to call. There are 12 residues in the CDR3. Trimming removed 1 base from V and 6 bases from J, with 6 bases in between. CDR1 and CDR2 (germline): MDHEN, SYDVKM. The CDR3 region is CASSLSWAEAFF. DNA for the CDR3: TGTGCCAGCAGTTTATCTTGGGCTGAAGCTTTCTTT.

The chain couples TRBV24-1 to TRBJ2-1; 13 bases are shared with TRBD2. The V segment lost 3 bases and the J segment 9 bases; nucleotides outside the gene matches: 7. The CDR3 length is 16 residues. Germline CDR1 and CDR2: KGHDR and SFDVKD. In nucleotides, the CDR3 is TGTGCCACCAGTGATAAGACTAGCGGGAGGTATGGTGAGCAGTTCTTC. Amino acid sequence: CATSDKTSGRYGEQFF.

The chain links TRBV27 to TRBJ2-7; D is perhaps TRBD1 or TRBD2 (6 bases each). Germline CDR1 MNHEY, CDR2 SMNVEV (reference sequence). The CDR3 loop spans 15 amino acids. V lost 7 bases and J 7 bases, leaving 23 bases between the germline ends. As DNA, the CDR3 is TGTGCCAGCACCGCCCTGGACAGCGGGCTTGGGGAGCAGTACTTC. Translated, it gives CASTALDSGLGEQYF.

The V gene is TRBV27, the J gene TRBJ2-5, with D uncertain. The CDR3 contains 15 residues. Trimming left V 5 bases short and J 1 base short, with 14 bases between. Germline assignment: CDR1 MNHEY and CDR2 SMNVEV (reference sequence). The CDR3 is CASSKSAFFQETQYF. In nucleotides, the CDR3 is TGTGCCAGCAGTAAATCAGCGTTTTTCCAAGAGACCCAGTACTTC.

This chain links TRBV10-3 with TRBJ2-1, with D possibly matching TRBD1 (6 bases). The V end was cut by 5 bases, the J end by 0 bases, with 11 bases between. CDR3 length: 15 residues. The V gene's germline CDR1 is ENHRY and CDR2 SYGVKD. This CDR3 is CAISRDTSSYNEQFF. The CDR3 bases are TGTGCCATCAGTAGGGACACGAGCTCCTACAATGAGCAGTTCTTC.

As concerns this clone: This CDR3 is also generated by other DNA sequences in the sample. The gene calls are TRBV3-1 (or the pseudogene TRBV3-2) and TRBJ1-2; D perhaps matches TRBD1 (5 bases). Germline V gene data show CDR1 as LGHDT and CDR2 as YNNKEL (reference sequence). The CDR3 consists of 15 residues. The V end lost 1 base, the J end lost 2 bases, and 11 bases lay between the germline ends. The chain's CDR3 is CASSQAAGTNYGYTF. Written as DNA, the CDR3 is TGTGCCAGCAGCCAAGCCGCAGGGACGAACTATGGCTACACCTTC.

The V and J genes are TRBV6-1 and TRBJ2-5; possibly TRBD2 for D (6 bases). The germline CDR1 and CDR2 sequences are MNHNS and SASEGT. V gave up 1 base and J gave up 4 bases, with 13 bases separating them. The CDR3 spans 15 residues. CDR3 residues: CASSEVGGVGETQYF. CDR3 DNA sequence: TGTGCCAGCAGTGAAGTGGGGGGAGTGGGAGAGACCCAGTACTTC.

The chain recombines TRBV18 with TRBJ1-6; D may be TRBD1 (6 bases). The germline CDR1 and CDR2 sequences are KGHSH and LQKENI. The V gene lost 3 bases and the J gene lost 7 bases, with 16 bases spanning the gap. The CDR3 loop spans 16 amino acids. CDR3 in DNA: TGTGCCAGCTCACCCCCGCAACAGGGCAACAATTCACCCCTCCACTTT. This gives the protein CASSPPQQGNNSPLHF.

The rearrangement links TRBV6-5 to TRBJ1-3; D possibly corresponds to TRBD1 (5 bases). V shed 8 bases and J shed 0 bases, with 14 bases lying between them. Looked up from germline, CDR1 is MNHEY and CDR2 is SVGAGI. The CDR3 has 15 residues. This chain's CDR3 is CASSYLGGSGNTIYF. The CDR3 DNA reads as TGTGCCAGCTCCTACCTGGGGGGCTCTGGAAACACCATATATTTT.

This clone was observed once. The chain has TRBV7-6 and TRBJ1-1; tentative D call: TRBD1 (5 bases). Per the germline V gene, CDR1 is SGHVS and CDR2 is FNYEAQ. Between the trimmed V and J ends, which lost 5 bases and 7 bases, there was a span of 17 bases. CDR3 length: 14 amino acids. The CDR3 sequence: CASSHGGSPIEAFF. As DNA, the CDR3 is TGTGCCAGCAGCCATGGGGGGTCCCCAATTGAAGCTTTCTTT.

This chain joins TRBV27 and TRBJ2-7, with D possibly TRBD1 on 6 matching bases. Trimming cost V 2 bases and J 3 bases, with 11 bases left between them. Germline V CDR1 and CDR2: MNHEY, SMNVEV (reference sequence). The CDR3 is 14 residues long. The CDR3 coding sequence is TGTGCCAGCAGTTTAGGGACAAGACTCTACGAGCAGTACTTC. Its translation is CASSLGTRLYEQYF.

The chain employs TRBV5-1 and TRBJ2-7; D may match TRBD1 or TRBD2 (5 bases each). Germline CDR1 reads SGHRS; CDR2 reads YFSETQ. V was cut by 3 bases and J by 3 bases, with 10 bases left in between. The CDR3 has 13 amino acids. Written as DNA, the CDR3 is TGCGCCAGCAGCTCTAGGGACGGCTACGAGCAGTACTTC. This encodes CASSSRDGYEQYF.

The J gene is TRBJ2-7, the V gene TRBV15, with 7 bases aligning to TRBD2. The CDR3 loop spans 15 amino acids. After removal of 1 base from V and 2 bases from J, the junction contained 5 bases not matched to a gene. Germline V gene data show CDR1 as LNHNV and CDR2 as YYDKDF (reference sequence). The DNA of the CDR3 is TGTGCCACCAGCAGAGCGGCTAGCGGAACCTACGAGCAGTACTTC. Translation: CATSRAASGTYEQYF.

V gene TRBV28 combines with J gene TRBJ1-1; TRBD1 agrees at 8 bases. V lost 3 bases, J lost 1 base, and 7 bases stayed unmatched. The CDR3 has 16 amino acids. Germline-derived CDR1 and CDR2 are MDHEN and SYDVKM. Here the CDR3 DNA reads TGTGCCAGCAGTTTGCCTTCCGGGACAGGGAACACTGAAGCTTTCTTT. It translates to CASSLPSGTGNTEAFF. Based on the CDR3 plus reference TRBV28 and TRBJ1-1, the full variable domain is DVKVTQSSRYLVKRTGEKVFLECVQDMDHENMFWYRQDPGLGLRLIYFSYDVKMKEKGDIPEGYSVSREKKERFSLILESASTNQTSMYLCASSLPSGTGNTEAFFGQGTRLTVV.

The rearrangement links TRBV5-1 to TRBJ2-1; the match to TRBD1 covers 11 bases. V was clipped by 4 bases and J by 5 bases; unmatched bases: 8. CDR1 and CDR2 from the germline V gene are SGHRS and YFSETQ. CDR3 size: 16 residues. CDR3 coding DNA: TGCGCCAGCAGCCCACTCTTGGGACAGGGGGACAATGAGCAGTTCTTC. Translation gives CASSPLLGQGDNEQFF.

CDR3 protein: CASSIDPGRNQPQHF. DNA of the CDR3: TGTGCCAGTAGTATAGATCCTGGCAGAAATCAGCCCCAGCATTTT. V is TRBV19 and J is TRBJ1-5; D not certain. This CDR3 comprises 15 residues. The ends were cut back, 0 bases at V and 4 bases at J, with 10 bases in the middle. CDR1 and CDR2 from the germline V gene are LNHDA and SQIVND (reference sequence).

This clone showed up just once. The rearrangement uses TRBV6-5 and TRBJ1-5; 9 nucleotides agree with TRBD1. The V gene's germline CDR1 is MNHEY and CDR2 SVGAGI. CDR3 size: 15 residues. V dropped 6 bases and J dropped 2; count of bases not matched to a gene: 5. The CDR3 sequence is CASRGTGSGNQPQHF. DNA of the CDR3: TGTGCCAGCAGAGGGACAGGGAGTGGCAATCAGCCCCAGCATTTT.

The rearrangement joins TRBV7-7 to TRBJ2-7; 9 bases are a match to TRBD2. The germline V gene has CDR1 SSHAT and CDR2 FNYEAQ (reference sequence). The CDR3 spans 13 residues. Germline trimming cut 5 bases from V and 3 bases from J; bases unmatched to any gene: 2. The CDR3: CASSRAGGYEQYF. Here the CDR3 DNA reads TGTGCCAGCAGCAGAGCGGGAGGCTACGAGCAGTACTTC.

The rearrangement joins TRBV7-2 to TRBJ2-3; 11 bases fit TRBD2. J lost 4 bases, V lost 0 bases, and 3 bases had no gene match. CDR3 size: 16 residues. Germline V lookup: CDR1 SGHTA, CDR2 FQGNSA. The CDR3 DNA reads TGTGCCAGCAGCTTAGCACTAGCGGGAGTACCAGATACGCAGTATTTT. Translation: CASSLALAGVPDTQYF.

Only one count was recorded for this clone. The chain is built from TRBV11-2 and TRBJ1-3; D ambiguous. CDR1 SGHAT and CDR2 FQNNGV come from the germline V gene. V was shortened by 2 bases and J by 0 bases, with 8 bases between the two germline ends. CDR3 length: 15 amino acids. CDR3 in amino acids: CASSLYANSGNTIYF. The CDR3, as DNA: TGTGCCAGCAGCTTATACGCCAACTCTGGAAACACCATATATTTT.

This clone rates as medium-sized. The CDR3: CATSTYRDSLTPLHF. The CDR3 DNA reads as TGTGCCACCAGCACTTATCGGGACAGTTTGACACCCCTCCACTTT. J is TRBJ1-6 and V is TRBV15, with 7 positions matching TRBD1. The CDR3 totals 15 residues. Losses at the gene ends were 4 bases for V and 11 bases for J; bases not matched to a gene: 11. Germline assignment: CDR1 LNHNV and CDR2 YYDKDF (reference sequence). Drawing the rest from reference TRBV15 and TRBJ1-6, the complete variable domain is DAMVIQNPRYQVTQFGKPVTLSCSQTLNHNVMYWYQQKSSQAPKLLFHYYDKDFNNEADTPDNFQSRRPNTSFCFLDIRSPGLGDTAMYLCATSTYRDSLTPLHFGNGTRLTVT.

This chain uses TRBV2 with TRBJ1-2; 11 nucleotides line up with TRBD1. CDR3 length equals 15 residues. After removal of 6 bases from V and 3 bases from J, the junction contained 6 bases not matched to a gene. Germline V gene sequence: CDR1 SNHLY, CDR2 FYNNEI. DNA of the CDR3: TGTGCCAGCAGGGGACAGGGGGGCGCCTACTATGGCTACACCTTC. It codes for CASRGQGGAYYGYTF.

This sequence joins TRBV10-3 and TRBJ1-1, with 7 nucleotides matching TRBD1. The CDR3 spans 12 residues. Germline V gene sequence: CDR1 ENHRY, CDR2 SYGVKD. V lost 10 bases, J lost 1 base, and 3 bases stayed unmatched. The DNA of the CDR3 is TGTGCCACGGGACAGCCGAACACTGAAGCTTTCTTT. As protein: CATGQPNTEAFF.

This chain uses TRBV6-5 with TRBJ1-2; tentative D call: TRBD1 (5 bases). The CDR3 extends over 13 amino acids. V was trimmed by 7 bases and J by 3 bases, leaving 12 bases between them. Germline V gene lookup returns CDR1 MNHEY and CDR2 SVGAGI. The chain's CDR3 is CASKTGLYYGYTF. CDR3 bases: TGTGCCAGCAAAACGGGACTGTACTATGGCTACACCTTC.

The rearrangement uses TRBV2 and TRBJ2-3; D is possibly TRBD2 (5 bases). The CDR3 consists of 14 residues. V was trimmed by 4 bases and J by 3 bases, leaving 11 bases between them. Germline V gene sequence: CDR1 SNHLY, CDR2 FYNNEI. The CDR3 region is CASSADLATDTQYF. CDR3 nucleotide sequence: TGTGCCAGCAGTGCAGACCTAGCTACAGATACGCAGTATTTT.